This TCR beta chain was observed in a study of identical twins. Study-wide points: Sharing of beta out-of-frame sequences by twins showed a weaker excess. Insertions were fewer in abundant cord blood beta clonotypes, whereas memory repertoires showed none of this pattern.

A universal primer site was created by template switching, with the cDNA bearing unique molecular identifiers. Using its own MiXCR run on the 5' RACE reads, TCRdb lists one record per CDR3 protein. The sample comprises 200,000 to 300,000 distinct CDR3 sequences, about 11% of which are singletons, and roughly 10% rests with the top ten. This clonotype was seen at least ten times. The antigen remains undetermined. The sample taken for sequencing was memory T cells sorted from blood. The sequence came from a man in his fifties in good health.

CDR3 protein: CASSEGTVSYNEQFF. CDR3 DNA sequence: TGTGCCAGCAGTGAAGGGACAGTCTCCTACAATGAGCAGTTCTTC. The chain has TRBV12-3 or TRBV12-4 and TRBJ2-1, with 7 bases aligning to TRBD1. V lost 5 bases and J lost 0; bases outside the gene matches: 4. This CDR3 has 15 amino acids.